Below, 11 T cell receptor beta chains from the same sample are listed, as sequenced in a study of OX40 agonist ivuxolimab in advanced cancers. Method: immunoSEQ multiplex PCR; TCRdb's copy keeps in-frame clones and lacks some. This table has some 100,000 clones, about nine tenths appearing once. The material was CD4+ or CD8+ T cells sorted from blood, obtained in a trial of the OX40 agonist ivuxolimab. Every receptor here comes from an adult with an advanced solid tumor such as melanoma, head and neck, liver or kidney cancer.

The chain couples TRBV28 to TRBJ2-7; D call uncertain. CDR1 and CDR2 from the germline V gene are MDHEN and SYDVKM. The CDR3 sequence is 13 residues long. The V gene lost 2 bases and the J gene lost 6 bases, with 11 bases spanning the gap. CDR3 nucleotides: TGTGCCAGCAGTTTAGAAACCCCTAGCGAGCAGTACTTC. Residues: CASSLETPSEQYF.

CDR3 amino acids: CASSQGGGTQYF. The CDR3 nucleotides read TGTGCCAGCAGCCAAGGCGGGGGAACGCAGTATTTT. This chain joins TRBV4-2 and TRBJ2-3; TRBD2 agrees at 7 bases. V shed 1 base, J shed 9 bases, and the junction held 1 base outside the gene matches. The CDR3 is 12 amino acids. Germline assignment: CDR1 LGHNA and CDR2 YNFKEQ.

The chain links TRBV6-5 to TRBJ1-5, with D perhaps TRBD1 (6 bases). The germline V gene encodes CDR1 MNHEY and CDR2 SVGAGI. V lost 6 bases and J lost 3, with 12 bases in between. The CDR3 contains 14 residues. CDR3 loop: CASSQTGLNQPQHF. DNA of the CDR3: TGTGCCAGCAGCCAGACAGGTCTCAATCAGCCCCAGCATTTT.

The V and J genes are TRBV28 and TRBJ2-5; 7 nucleotides match TRBD1. This CDR3 is built from 13 residues. V trimming: 6 bases; J trimming: 5 bases; junction bases outside the gene matches: 6. Germline loops: CDR1 MDHEN, CDR2 SYDVKM. DNA of the CDR3: TGTGCCAGCAGGGGGCAGGGGGTGGAGACCCAGTACTTC. Protein product: CASRGQGVETQYF. The full variable domain, in which reference TRBV28 and TRBJ2-5 provide the parts outside the CDR3, is DVKVTQSSRYLVKRTGEKVFLECVQDMDHENMFWYRQDPGLGLRLIYFSYDVKMKEKGDIPEGYSVSREKKERFSLILESASTNQTSMYLCASRGQGVETQYFGPGTRLLVL.

The rearrangement uses TRBV7-9 and TRBJ1-4, with D maybe TRBD1 (5 bases). Per the germline V gene, CDR1 is SEHNR and CDR2 is FQNEAQ (reference sequence). The CDR3 spans 15 residues. The V gene lost 1 base and the J gene lost 5 bases, with 11 bases spanning the gap. CDR3 nucleotides: TGTGCCAGCAGCTTAGGTGGGGGTACCAATGAAAAACTGTTTTTT. This encodes CASSLGGGTNEKLFF.

In the case of this clone: Additional DNA sequences in this sample encode the identical CDR3. The V gene is TRBV30, the J gene TRBJ1-1; possibly TRBD1 for D (5 bases). V lost 1 base and J lost 1, with 7 bases in between. Germline assignment: CDR1 GTSNPN and CDR2 SVGIG (reference sequence). CDR3 length: 13 amino acids. The CDR3 DNA reads TGTGCCTGGAGTGGAGGGGCGAACACTGAAGCTTTCTTT. This sequence encodes CAWSGGANTEAFF.

The chain links TRBV29-1 to TRBJ2-7; TRBD2 matches at 14 bases. The V segment lost 6 bases and the J segment 6 bases; nucleotides outside the gene matches: 10. The CDR3 loop spans 15 amino acids. Per the germline V gene, CDR1 is SQVTM and CDR2 is ANQGSEA. For the CDR3, the DNA is TGCAGCGTAGTAACCGGGACTAGCGGGAGTATCGAGCAGTACTTC. This sequence encodes CSVVTGTSGSIEQYF.

The chain has TRBV7-2 and TRBJ2-3; D could derive from TRBD1 or TRBD2 (5 bases each). V was clipped by 6 bases and J by 5 bases, with 18 bases between them. The CDR3 runs to 15 residues. Germline CDR1 reads SGHTA; CDR2 reads FQGNSA. The CDR3 loop is CASRIGEGRVDTQYF. CDR3 in DNA: TGTGCCAGCAGGATCGGAGAGGGGAGAGTAGATACGCAGTATTTT.

V gene TRBV19 combines with J gene TRBJ1-1; TRBD1 might be the D (6 bases). V lost 5 bases, J lost 0 bases, and 13 bases lay in between. In germline, CDR1 is LNHDA, CDR2 SQIVND (reference sequence). The CDR3 has 15 amino acids. The chain's CDR3 is CASSPTGHVNTEAFF. As DNA, the CDR3 is TGTGCCAGTAGTCCTACGGGACACGTGAACACTGAAGCTTTCTTT.

This clone was counted between two and nine times. The chain couples TRBV7-8 to TRBJ2-7; D may be TRBD2 (6 bases). Germline-derived CDR1 and CDR2 are SGHVS and FQNEAQ. The CDR3 runs to 13 residues. V shed 4 bases and J shed 6 bases, with 13 bases lying between them. The CDR3 DNA follows: TGTGCCAGCAGCTACGGGGGAAGGGTCGAGCAGTACTTC. Its protein product is CASSYGGRVEQYF.

The rearrangement links TRBV5-4 to TRBJ1-1, with 7 bases matching TRBD1. Trimming removed 4 bases from V and 4 bases from J; junction bases left unmatched: 4. Germline V gives CDR1 SGHNT, CDR2 YYREEE (reference sequence). The CDR3 loop spans 13 amino acids. The CDR3 sequence: CASSRTGVTEAFF. The CDR3 nucleotides read TGTGCCAGCAGCAGAACAGGGGTCACTGAAGCTTTCTTT.